These 20 T cell receptor beta chains originate from one sample sequenced in a study of T-cell reconstitution after alpha-beta-depleted transplantation in children. Unique molecular identifiers tagged the TCRbeta library. Via MiXCR, TCRdb re-called the PCR reads, giving one row per CDR3 protein. The sample contains 450,000 to 600,000 distinct CDR3 sequences, roughly a tenth of which appear only once. The starting material was PBMCs, obtained before TCRalphabeta/CD19-depleted stem cell transplant. These receptor sequences come from a child aged 2-15 years with inherited bone marrow failure, due to receive a stem cell transplant.

The table lists this clonotype with a few counts. V usage is TRBV6-6 and J usage is TRBJ2-7, with a weak D call TRBD2 (7 bases). The germline V and J ends were trimmed by 4 bases and 2 bases, with 15 bases remaining between them. CDR3 size: 15 residues. CDR1 and CDR2 (germline): MNHNY, SVGAGI (reference sequence). The CDR3 reads CASSSQGGNPYEQYF. As DNA, the CDR3 is TGTGCCAGCAGTTCACAGGGAGGGAACCCCTACGAGCAGTACTTC.

This clonotype was observed at least ten times. This chain links TRBV27 with TRBJ2-2; the D is unclear. CDR1 MNHEY and CDR2 SMNVEV come from the germline V gene (reference sequence). There are 15 residues in the CDR3. The V end was cut by 3 bases, the J end by 0 bases, with 8 bases between. CDR3 protein: CASSFATANTGELFF. The DNA of the CDR3 is TGTGCCAGCAGTTTTGCGACGGCGAACACCGGGGAGCTGTTTTTT.

This rearrangement joins TRBV12-3 or TRBV12-4 to TRBJ2-1, with D possibly matching TRBD2 (5 bases). The CDR3 sequence is 14 residues long. Trimming stripped 3 bases from V and 9 bases from J, with 15 bases between. In DNA form, the CDR3 reads TGTGCCAGCAGTTTCCCCGACTACCGCCCTGAGCAGTTCTTC. Its protein product is CASSFPDYRPEQFF.

In its sample, this clonotype was seen many times. The junction departs from the called germline gene at one end, perhaps through a read error. The chain recombines TRBV7-7 with TRBJ2-3; no firm D call. Germline V gives CDR1 SSHAT, CDR2 FNYEAQ (reference sequence). CDR3 length equals 15 residues. In DNA form, the CDR3 reads TGTGCTAGCAGCTTGTCAGCGTCCTTGTGGGATACGCAGTATTTT. Its protein product is CASSLSASLWDTQYF.

At least ten counts were recorded for this clonotype. The chain employs TRBV6-2 or TRBV6-3 and TRBJ2-5; a weak D match, TRBD1 (6 bases). The CDR3 length is 12 residues. CDR1 is MNHEY, CDR2 SVGEGT, per germline. Between the trimmed V and J ends, which lost 5 bases and 10 bases, there was a span of 14 bases. The chain's CDR3 is CASSILGASQYF. In DNA form, the CDR3 reads TGTGCCAGCAGTATCTTGGGGGCCAGCCAGTACTTC.

The V gene is TRBV10-3, the J gene TRBJ2-2; 10 positions agree with TRBD1. The V gene's germline CDR1 is ENHRY and CDR2 SYGVKD. CDR3 length equals 16 residues. The J segment lost 4 bases and the V segment lost 5 bases, leaving 7 bases of the junction unmatched. The CDR3 DNA reads TGTGCCATCAGTCAGACCGGGACAGGGGTCACCGGGGAGCTGTTTTTT. It yields the protein CAISQTGTGVTGELFF.

This clonotype was counted many times. The chain is built from TRBV5-1 and TRBJ2-3, with 8 bases matching TRBD1. The CDR3 contains 19 residues. V lost 3 bases to trimming and J lost 4 bases; unmatched junction nucleotides: 19. The germline V gene has CDR1 SGHRS and CDR2 YFSETQ. The CDR3 nucleotides are TGCGCCAGCAGCTCCGGGACAGGCACTTTGTCTTTGGCCTCAGATACGCAGTATTTT. It codes for CASSSGTGTLSLASDTQYF.

This chain joins TRBV28 and TRBJ2-7, with 7 nucleotides matching TRBD2. V lost 7 bases and J lost 3; bases outside the gene matches: 6. The CDR3 totals 13 residues. The germline CDR1 and CDR2 sequences are MDHEN and SYDVKM. CDR3 sequence reads: CASTWAGDYEQYF. Written as DNA, the CDR3 is TGTGCCAGCACCTGGGCGGGGGACTACGAGCAGTACTTC. The whole variable domain, filled in from reference TRBV28 and TRBJ2-7, reads DVKVTQSSRYLVKRTGEKVFLECVQDMDHENMFWYRQDPGLGLRLIYFSYDVKMKEKGDIPEGYSVSREKKERFSLILESASTNQTSMYLCASTWAGDYEQYFGPGTRLTVT.

This clonotype was seen at least ten times. V usage is TRBV29-1 and J usage is TRBJ2-3; D uncertain. The CDR3 loop spans 11 amino acids. V lost 5 bases to trimming and J lost 5 bases, with 8 bases between them. Germline CDR1 and CDR2: SQVTM and ANQGSEA. The CDR3 loop is CSVIEVDTQYF. The CDR3 DNA sequence: TGCAGCGTTATAGAAGTAGATACGCAGTATTTT.

Written as DNA, the CDR3 is TGCAGTGCACAGCGGGGAAGCTCCTACAATGAGCAGTTCTTC. This gives the protein CSAQRGSSYNEQFF. This sequence joins TRBV20-1 and TRBJ2-1; 7 bases are shared with TRBD2. Trimming removed 6 bases from V and 0 bases from J; junction bases left unmatched: 5. Germline CDR1 DFQATT, CDR2 SNEGSKA (reference sequence). The CDR3 sequence is 14 residues long.

This clonotype has just a few counts. This chain uses TRBV6-4 with TRBJ1-5; D might be TRBD1 (6 bases). The germline V and J ends were trimmed by 7 bases and 5 bases, with 18 bases remaining between them. The germline V gene has CDR1 MRHNA and CDR2 SNTAGT. There are 15 residues in the CDR3. CDR3 bases: TGTGCCAGCACATCCCTGATGGGACACGATCAGCCCCAGCATTTT. As protein: CASTSLMGHDQPQHF.

This clonotype appeared a few times. This chain connects TRBV7-8 to TRBJ2-2, with no clear D. The CDR3 spans 15 residues. Germline assignment: CDR1 SGHVS and CDR2 FQNEAQ. Trimming stripped 3 bases from V and 6 bases from J, with 14 bases between. The DNA for the CDR3 is TGTGCCAGCAGCTTTACCCGTGGGGTGGCCGGGGAGCTGTTTTTT. Encoded protein: CASSFTRGVAGELFF.

In this sample, this clonotype turned up many times. This chain uses TRBV5-6 with TRBJ2-3; no firm D call. CDR1 and CDR2 (germline): SGHDT, YYEEEE. The CDR3 runs 12 residues. The V end was cut by 0 bases, the J end by 7 bases, with 6 bases between. The CDR3 sequence: CASSLDRYTQYF. The CDR3 nucleotides are TGTGCCAGCAGCTTGGATAGATATACGCAGTATTTT.

This clonotype showed up just once. This chain connects TRBV18 to TRBJ2-7, with 8 nucleotides matching TRBD1. Looked up from germline, CDR1 is KGHSH and CDR2 is LQKENI. V trimming: 5 bases; J trimming: 2 bases; junction bases outside the gene matches: 8. The CDR3 is 15 amino acids. The chain's CDR3 is CASSLDRGPPYEQYF. The CDR3, as DNA: TGTGCCAGCTCATTAGACAGGGGACCTCCCTACGAGCAGTACTTC.

This chain connects TRBV5-1 to TRBJ2-1, with 7 positions matching TRBD1. Germline assignment: CDR1 SGHRS and CDR2 YFSETQ. The CDR3 is 16 amino acids. V was pared by 3 bases and J by 0 bases, with 6 bases of the junction left unmatched. The DNA for the CDR3 is TGCGCCAGCAGCTCCCAGACAGGGCTCTCCTACAATGAGCAGTTCTTC. It specifies CASSSQTGLSYNEQFF.

This clonotype has at least ten counts. The V and J genes are TRBV5-1 and TRBJ2-5; D may be TRBD1 (5 bases). The CDR3 totals 16 residues. Germline V gene sequence: CDR1 SGHRS, CDR2 YFSETQ. V was trimmed by 0 bases and J by 3 bases, leaving 15 bases between them. The CDR3 DNA reads as TGCGCCAGCAGCTTGGACTCCGACCCAGGGAAAGAGACCCAGTACTTC. This encodes CASSLDSDPGKETQYF.

The chain has TRBV7-9 and TRBJ1-2, with TRBD1 matching 7 bases. With V trimmed by 3 bases and J by 6 bases, 7 bases remained unmatched. The CDR3 has 14 amino acids. CDR1 and CDR2 from the germline V gene are SEHNR and FQNEAQ (reference sequence). Written as DNA, the CDR3 is TGTGCCAGCAGCTTCGGACCGGGACAGCATGGCTACACCTTC. Translating gives CASSFGPGQHGYTF.

This chain uses TRBV7-9 with TRBJ1-2; D is unresolved. Germline loops: CDR1 SEHNR, CDR2 FQNEAQ (reference sequence). The CDR3 spans 15 residues. V lost 0 bases to trimming and J lost 1 base, with 9 bases between them. CDR3 nucleotide sequence: TGTGCCAGCAGCTTAGCAGGCCAGATTAACTATGGCTACACCTTC. This encodes CASSLAGQINYGYTF.

V is TRBV30 and J is TRBJ2-1; 7 bases align to TRBD2. This CDR3 comprises 16 residues. Germline CDR1 is GTSNPN and CDR2 is SVGIG (reference sequence). V gave up 3 bases and J gave up 2 bases; unmatched junction bases: 10. This CDR3 reads CAWSPLAGPTYNEQFF. The DNA for the CDR3 is TGTGCCTGGAGCCCTTTAGCGGGTCCGACCTACAATGAGCAGTTCTTC.

This rearrangement joins TRBV12-5 to TRBJ2-1; 8 bases are a match to TRBD2. V lost 1 base and J lost 4; bases outside the gene matches: 9. The CDR3 runs 17 residues. Germline V gives CDR1 LGHNT, CDR2 FRNRAP. Here the CDR3 reads CASGLARGGRIYNEQFF. CDR3 sequence (DNA): TGTGCTAGTGGTTTGGCCCGTGGCGGGAGGATTTACAATGAGCAGTTCTTC.